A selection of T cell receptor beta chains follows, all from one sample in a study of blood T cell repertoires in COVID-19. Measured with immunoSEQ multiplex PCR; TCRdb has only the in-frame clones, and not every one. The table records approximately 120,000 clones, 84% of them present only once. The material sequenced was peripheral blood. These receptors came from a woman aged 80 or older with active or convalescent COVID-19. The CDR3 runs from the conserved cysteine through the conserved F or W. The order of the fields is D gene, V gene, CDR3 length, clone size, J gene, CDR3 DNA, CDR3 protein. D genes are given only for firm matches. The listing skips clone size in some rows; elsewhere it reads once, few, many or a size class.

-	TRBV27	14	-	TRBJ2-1	TGTGCCAGCAGTTTTGGCGGAGATTACAATGAGCAGTTCTTC	CASSFGGDYNEQFF
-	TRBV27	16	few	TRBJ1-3	TGTGCCAGCAGCCCGGACTCTTACGACTCTGGAAACACCATATATTTT	CASSPDSYDSGNTIYF
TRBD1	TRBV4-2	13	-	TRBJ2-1	TGTGCCAGCAGCCAGGAGACAGGGCTTCTGGGGTTCTTC	CASSQETGLLGFF
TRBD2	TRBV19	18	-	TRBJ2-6	TGTGCCAGTAGTATATGGGGGACTACCTTCTCTGGGGCCAACGTCCTGACTTTC	CASSIWGTTFSGANVLTF
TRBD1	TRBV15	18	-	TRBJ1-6	TGTGCCACCAGCAACCGGCGGGCAGGGGGTGCCACGGATTCACCCCTCCACTTT	CATSNRRAGGATDSPLHF
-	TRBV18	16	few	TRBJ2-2	TGTGCCAGCTCACCAGAGAGCGCCGGTGTGACCGGGGAGCTGTTTTTT	CASSPESAGVTGELFF
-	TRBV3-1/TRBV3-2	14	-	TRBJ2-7	TGTGCCAGCAGCCCTTGGGACTCGGCCTACGAGCAGTACTTC	CASSPWDSAYEQYF
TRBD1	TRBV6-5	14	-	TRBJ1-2	TGTGCCAGCAGCCCGGAGGGGGCGGTCTATGGCTACACCTTC	CASSPEGAVYGYTF
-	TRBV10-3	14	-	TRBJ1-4	TGTGCCATCAGTCCAAAGGGGCTGAATGAAAAACTGTTTTTT	CAISPKGLNEKLFF
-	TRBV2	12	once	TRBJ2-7	TGTGCCAGCAGTGAAGTCGGGTACGAGCAGTACTTC	CASSEVGYEQYF
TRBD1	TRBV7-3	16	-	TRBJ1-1	TGTGCCAGCAGCAAACCGGGACAGCGAGCGAACACTGAAGCTTTCTTT	CASSKPGQRANTEAFF
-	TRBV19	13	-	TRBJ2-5	TGTGCCAGTAGTATATGGGGCCGAGAGACCCAGTACTTC	CASSIWGRETQYF
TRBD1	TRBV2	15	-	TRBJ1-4	TGTGCCAGCAGCCCCCCGGGACAGGGGAATGAAAAACTGTTTTTT	CASSPPGQGNEKLFF
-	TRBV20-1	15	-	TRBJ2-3	TGCAGTGCTAGTCAGGGCAGCGCTAGCACAGATACGCAGTATTTT	CSASQGSASTDTQYF
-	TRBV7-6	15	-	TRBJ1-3	TGTGCCAGCAGCTTAGTTGTCAACTCTGGAAACACCATATATTTT	CASSLVVNSGNTIYF
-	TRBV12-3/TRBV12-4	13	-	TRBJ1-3	TGTGCCAGCAGTTTCGGAGCTGGAAACACCATATATTTT	CASSFGAGNTIYF
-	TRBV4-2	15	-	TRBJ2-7	TGTGCCAGCAGCCAAGAAACAAGCGGCTCCTACGAGCAGTACTTC	CASSQETSGSYEQYF
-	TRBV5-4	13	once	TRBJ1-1	TGTGCCAGCAGCCCCCAGGGAGGCACTGAAGCTTTCTTT	CASSPQGGTEAFF
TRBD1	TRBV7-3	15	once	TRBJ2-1	TGTGCCAGCAGCTTAATCGGGACAGGCTACAATGAGCAGTTCTTC	CASSLIGTGYNEQFF